This TCR beta chain was obtained from a study of cytomegalovirus exposure and HLA in healthy donors. Study-wide findings and caveats: No immune exposure information besides CMV serostatus was available. A further, later analysis showed that HLA-associated TCR beta chains (compared with equally common others) were more clonally expanded.

Details on this clone: Its specificity is unknown.

Germline V gene lookup returns CDR1 SGHNT and CDR2 YYREEE (reference sequence). V lost 2 bases and J lost 2, with 14 bases in between. The length of the CDR3 is 15 residues. With 60 Vbeta and 13 Jbeta primers, the PCR was carried out. Per the authors' pipeline: An analysis that came later counted 80 million or so unique TCR beta chains, approximately 10 million shared. Clones were read by immunoSEQ multiplex PCR, and TCRdb kept only the in-frame ones, dropping some. The V and J calls and the clone size are those of that table, but D and trimming were determined from the DNA. The sample shows around 170,000 clones, approximately 84% of them seen only once.

This rearrangement joins TRBV5-4 to TRBJ2-7; possible D gene TRBD2, 5 bases. This receptor was obtained from a boy younger than 10 in good health and CMV-seronegative. Sequencing was carried out using PBMCs. DNA of the CDR3: TGTGCCAGCAGCTTAAACCGGGATCGTCCCTACGAGCAGTACTTC. Translating gives CASSLNRDRPYEQYF.